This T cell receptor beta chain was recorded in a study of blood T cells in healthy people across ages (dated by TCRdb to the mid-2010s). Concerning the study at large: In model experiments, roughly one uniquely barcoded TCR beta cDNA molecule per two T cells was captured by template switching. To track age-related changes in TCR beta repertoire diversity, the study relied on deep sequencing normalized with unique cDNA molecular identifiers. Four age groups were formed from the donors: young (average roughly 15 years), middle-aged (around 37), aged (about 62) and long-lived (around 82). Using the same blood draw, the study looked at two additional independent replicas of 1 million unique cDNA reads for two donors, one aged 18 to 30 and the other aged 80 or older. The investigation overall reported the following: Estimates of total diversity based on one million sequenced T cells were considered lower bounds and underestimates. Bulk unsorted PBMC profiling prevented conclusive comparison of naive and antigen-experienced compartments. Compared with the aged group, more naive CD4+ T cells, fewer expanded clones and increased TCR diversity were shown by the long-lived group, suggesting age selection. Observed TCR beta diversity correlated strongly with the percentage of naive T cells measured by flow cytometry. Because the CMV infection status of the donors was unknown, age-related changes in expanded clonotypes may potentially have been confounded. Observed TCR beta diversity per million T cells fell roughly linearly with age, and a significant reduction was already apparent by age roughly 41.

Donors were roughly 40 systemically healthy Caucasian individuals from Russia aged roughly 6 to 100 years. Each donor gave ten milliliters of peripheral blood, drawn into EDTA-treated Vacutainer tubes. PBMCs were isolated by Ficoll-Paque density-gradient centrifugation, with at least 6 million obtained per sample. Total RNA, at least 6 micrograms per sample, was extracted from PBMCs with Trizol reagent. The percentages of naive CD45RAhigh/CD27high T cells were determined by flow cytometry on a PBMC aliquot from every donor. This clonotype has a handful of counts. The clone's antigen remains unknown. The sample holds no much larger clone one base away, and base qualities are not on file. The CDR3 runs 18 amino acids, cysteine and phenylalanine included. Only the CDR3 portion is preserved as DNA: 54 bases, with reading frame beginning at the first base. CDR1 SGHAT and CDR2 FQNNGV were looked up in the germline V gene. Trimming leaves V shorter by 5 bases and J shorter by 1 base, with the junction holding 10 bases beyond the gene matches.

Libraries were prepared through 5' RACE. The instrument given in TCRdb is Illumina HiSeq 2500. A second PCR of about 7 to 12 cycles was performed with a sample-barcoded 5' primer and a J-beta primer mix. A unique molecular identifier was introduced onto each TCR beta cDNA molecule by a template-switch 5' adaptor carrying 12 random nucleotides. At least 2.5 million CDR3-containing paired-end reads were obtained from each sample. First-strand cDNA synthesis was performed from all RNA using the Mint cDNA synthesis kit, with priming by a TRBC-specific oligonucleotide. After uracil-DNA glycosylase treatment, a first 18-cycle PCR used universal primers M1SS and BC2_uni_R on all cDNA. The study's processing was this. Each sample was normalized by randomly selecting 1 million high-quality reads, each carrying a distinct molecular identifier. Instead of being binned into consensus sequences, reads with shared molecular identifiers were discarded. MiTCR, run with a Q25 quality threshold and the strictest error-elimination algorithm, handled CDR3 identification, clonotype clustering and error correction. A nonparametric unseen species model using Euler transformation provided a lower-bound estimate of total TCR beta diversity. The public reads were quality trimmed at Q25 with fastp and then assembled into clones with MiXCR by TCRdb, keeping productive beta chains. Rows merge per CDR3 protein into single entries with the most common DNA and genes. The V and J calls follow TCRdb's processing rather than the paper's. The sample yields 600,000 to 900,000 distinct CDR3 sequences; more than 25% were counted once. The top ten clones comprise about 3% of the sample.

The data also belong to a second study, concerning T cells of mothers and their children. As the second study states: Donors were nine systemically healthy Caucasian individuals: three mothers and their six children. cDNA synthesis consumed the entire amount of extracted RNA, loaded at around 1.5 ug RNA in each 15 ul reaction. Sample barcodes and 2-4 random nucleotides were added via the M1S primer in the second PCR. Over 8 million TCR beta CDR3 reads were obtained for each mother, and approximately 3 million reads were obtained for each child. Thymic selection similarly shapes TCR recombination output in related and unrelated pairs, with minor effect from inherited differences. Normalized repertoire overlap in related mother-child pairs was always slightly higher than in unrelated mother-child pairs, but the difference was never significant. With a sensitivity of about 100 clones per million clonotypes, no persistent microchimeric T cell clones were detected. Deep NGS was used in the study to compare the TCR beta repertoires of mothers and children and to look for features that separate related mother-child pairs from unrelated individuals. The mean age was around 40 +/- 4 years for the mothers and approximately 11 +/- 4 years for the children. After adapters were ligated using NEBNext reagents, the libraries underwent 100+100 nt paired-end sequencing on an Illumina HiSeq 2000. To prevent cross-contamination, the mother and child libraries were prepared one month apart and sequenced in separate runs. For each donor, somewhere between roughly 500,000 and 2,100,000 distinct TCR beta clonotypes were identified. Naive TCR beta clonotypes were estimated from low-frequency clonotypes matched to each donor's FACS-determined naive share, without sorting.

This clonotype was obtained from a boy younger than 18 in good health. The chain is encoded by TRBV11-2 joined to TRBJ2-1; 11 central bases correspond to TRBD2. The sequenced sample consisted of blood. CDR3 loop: CASSPRPSGGWSYNEQFF. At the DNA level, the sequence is TGTGCCAGCAGCCCGAGGCCTAGCGGGGGGTGGTCCTACAATGAGCAGTTCTTC.